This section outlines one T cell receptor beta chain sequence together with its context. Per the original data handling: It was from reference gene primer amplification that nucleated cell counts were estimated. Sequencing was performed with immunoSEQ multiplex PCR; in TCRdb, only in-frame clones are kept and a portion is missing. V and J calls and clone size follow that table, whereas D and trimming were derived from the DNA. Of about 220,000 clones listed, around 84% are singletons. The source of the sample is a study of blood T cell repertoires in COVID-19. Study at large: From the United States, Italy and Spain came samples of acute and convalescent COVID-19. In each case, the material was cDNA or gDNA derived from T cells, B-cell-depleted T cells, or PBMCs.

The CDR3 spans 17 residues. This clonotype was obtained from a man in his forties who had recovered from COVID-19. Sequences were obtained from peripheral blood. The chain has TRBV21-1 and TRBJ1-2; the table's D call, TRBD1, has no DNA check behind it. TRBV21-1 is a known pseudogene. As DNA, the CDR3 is TGTGCCAGCAGCAAAGCACCACGACAGGCTCCTAACTATGGCTACACCTTC. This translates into CASSKAPRQAPNYGYTF.